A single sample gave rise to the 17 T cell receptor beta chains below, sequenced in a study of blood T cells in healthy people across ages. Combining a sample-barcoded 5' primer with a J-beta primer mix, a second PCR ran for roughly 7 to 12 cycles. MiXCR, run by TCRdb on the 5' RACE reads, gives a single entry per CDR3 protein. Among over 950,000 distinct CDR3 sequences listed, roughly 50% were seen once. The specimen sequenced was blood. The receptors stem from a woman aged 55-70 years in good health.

Here the CDR3 DNA reads TGTGCCAGCAGCCAAGTGGTGACAGGGGGCCGGTACGAGCAGTACTTC. Protein: CASSQVVTGGRYEQYF. The chain uses TRBV3-1 and TRBJ2-7, with 10 nucleotides matching TRBD1. The CDR3 loop spans 16 amino acids. Germline lookup yields CDR1 LGHDT and CDR2 YNNKEL (reference sequence). V was clipped by 1 base and J by 4 bases; unmatched bases: 7.

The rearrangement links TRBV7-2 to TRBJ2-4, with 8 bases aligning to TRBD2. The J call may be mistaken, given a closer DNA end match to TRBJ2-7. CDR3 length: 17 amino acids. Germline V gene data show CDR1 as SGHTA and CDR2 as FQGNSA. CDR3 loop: CASSPRVSGMMSLEQYF. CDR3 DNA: TGTGCCAGCAGCCCCAGGGTTAGCGGGATGATGTCTCTCGAGCAGTACTTC.

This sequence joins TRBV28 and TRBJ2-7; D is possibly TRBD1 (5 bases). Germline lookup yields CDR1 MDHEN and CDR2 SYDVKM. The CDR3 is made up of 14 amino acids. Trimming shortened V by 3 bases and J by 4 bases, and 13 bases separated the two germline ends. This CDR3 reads CASSLGRVGYEQYF. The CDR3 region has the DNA TGTGCCAGCAGTTTGGGCAGGGTCGGATACGAGCAGTACTTC.

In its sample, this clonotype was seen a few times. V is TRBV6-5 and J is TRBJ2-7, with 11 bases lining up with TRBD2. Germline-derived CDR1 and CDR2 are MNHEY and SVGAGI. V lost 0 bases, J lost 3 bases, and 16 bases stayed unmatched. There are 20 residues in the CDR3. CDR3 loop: CASSYSIPRPGLAANYEQYF. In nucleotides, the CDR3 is TGTGCCAGCAGTTACTCAATCCCCAGACCGGGACTAGCGGCGAACTACGAGCAGTACTTC.

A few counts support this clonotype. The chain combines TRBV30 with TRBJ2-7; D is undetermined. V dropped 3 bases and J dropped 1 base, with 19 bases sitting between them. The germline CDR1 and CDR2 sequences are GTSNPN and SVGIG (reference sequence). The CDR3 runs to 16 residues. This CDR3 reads CAWRPHDNSGSYEQYF. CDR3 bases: TGTGCCTGGAGGCCCCACGATAATTCCGGGTCCTACGAGCAGTACTTC. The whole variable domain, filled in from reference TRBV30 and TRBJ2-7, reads SQTIHQWPATLVQPVGSPLSLECTVEGTSNPNLYWYRQAAGRGLQLLFYSVGIGQISSEVPQNLSASRPQDRQFILSSKKLLLSDSGFYLCAWRPHDNSGSYEQYFGPGTRLTVT.

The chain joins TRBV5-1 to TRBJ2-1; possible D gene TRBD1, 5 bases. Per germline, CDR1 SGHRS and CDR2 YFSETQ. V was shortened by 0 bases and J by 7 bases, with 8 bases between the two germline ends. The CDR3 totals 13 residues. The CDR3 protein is CASSLDGANEQFF. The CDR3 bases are TGCGCCAGCAGCTTGGATGGGGCAAATGAGCAGTTCTTC.

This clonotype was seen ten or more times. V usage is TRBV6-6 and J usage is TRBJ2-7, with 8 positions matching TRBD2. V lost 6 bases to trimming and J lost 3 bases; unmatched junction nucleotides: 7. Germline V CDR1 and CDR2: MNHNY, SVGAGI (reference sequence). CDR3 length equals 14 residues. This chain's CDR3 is CASRGGTRGYEQYF. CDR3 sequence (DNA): TGTGCCAGCAGAGGGGGGACTAGAGGCTACGAGCAGTACTTC.

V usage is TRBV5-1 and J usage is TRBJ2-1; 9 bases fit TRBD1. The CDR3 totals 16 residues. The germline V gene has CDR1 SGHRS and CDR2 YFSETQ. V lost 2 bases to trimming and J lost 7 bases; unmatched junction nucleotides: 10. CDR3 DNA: TGCGCCAGCAGCTTCCCGGGACAGGGATTGCGAAATGAGCAGTTCTTC. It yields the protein CASSFPGQGLRNEQFF.

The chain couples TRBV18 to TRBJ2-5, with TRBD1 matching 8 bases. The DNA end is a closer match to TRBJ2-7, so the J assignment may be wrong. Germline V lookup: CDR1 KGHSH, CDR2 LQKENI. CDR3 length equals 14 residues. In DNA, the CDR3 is TGTGCCAGCTCGCAGACAGGGGATTTGGACGAGCAGTACTTC. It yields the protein CASSQTGDLDEQYF.

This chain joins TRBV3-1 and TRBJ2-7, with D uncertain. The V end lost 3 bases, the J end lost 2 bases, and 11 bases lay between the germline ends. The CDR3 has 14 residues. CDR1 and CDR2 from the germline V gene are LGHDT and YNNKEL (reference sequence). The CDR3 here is CASSQRRLAYEQYF. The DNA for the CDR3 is TGTGCCAGCAGCCAGCGCCGTTTGGCCTACGAGCAGTACTTC.

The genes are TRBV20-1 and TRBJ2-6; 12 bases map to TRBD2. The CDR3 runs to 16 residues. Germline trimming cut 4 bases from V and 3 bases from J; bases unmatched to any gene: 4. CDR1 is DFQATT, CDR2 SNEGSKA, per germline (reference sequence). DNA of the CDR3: TGCAGTGCTACCCTAGCGGGAGGGCTTGGGGCCAACGTCCTGACTTTC. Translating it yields CSATLAGGLGANVLTF.

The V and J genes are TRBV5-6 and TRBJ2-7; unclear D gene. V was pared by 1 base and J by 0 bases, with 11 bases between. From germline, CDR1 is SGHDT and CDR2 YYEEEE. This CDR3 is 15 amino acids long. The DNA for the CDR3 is TGTGCCAGCAGCTTGTATGGCAGTAGCTCCTACGAGCAGTACTTC. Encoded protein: CASSLYGSSSYEQYF.

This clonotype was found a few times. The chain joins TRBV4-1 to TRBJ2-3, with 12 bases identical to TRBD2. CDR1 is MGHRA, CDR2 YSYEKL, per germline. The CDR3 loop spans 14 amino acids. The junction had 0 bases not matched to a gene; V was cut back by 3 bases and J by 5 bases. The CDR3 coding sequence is TGCGCCAGCAGCCAGACTAGCGGGAGAGATACGCAGTATTTT. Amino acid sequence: CASSQTSGRDTQYF.

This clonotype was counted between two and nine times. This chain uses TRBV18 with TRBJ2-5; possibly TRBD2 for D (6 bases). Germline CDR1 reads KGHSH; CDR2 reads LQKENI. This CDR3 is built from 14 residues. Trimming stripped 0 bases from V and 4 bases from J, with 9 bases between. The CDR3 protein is CASSPPMGGETQYF. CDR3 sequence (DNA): TGTGCCAGCTCACCACCGATGGGAGGAGAGACCCAGTACTTC. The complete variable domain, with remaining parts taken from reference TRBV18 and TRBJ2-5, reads NAGVMQNPRHLVRRRGQEARLRCSPMKGHSHVYWYRQLPEEGLKFMVYLQKENIIDESGMPKERFSAEFPKEGPSILRIQQVVRGDSAAYFCASSPPMGGETQYFGPGTRLLVL.

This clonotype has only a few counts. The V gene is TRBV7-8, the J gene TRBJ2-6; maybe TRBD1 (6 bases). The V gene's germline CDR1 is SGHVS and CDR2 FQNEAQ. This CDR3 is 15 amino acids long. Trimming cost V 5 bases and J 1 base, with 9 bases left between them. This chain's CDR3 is CASSRRGSGANVLTF. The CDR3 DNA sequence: TGTGCCAGCAGCCGCAGGGGTTCTGGGGCCAACGTCCTGACTTTC.

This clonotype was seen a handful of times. CDR3 sequence reads: CASSLWDSYEQYF. CDR3 nucleotides: TGTGCCAGCAGTTTATGGGACAGCTACGAGCAGTACTTC. The chain carries TRBV28 and TRBJ2-7; D is possibly TRBD1 (6 bases). Trimming shortened V by 0 bases and J by 3 bases, and 6 bases separated the two germline ends. The CDR3 covers 13 residues. Germline V gives CDR1 MDHEN, CDR2 SYDVKM.

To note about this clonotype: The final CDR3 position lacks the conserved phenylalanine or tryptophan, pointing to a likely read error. CDR3 residues: CASSLTGGGYEQYL. CDR3 DNA sequence: TGTGCCAGCAGCCTTACCGGGGGCGGCTACGAGCAGTACCTC. The chain is built from TRBV3-1 and TRBJ2-7; possibly TRBD1 or TRBD2 for D (6 bases each). Trimming cost V 4 bases and J 3 bases, with 13 bases left between them. This CDR3 spans 14 amino acids. Germline CDR1 reads LGHDT; CDR2 reads YNNKEL (reference sequence).